This T cell receptor beta chain was recovered during a study of blood T cells in healthy people across ages (dated by TCRdb to about 2015). Context from the whole study: In model experiments, template switching captured roughly one uniquely barcoded TCR beta cDNA molecule for every two T cells. Using deep sequencing normalized with unique cDNA molecular identifiers, the study measured how TCR beta repertoire diversity changes with age. Two additional independent replicas of 1 million unique cDNA reads from the same blood draw were analyzed for two donors (one aged 18 to 29 and one aged 80 or older). Donors of different ages were randomly distributed across sequencing lanes to avoid experimental bias. The donors were split into four age groups: young (average around 15 years), middle-aged (39), aged (over 55) and long-lived (under 90).

The CDR3 goes from the cysteine to the phenylalanine over 17 residues. CDR3 DNA only is kept here, 51 bases in frame from base 1. V has 5 bases trimmed and J has 2 bases trimmed; junction bases matching no gene number 11. The germline V gene encodes CDR1 SGHDT and CDR2 YYEEEE. The donors were roughly 39 Caucasian individuals from Russia, aged 6 to 90 years, who were systemically healthy. Each donor gave ten milliliters of peripheral blood, collected into EDTA-treated Vacutainer tubes. PBMCs were isolated by Ficoll-Paque density-gradient centrifugation, with at least 6 million obtained per sample. Total RNA, at least 5 micrograms per sample, was extracted from PBMCs with Trizol reagent. The percentages of naive CD45RAhigh/CD27high T cells were determined by flow cytometry on a PBMC aliquot from every donor. Library prep was done by 5' RACE. Sequencing relied on an Illumina HiSeq 2500. A second PCR of about 6 to 11 cycles was run with a J-beta primer mix and a sample-barcoded 5' primer. A unique molecular identifier was introduced onto each TCR beta cDNA molecule by a template-switch 5' adaptor carrying 12 random nucleotides. Each sample yielded at least 2.5 million CDR3-containing paired-end reads. All of the RNA was converted into first-strand cDNA using the Mint cDNA synthesis kit, with a TRBC-specific oligonucleotide serving as the primer. All cDNA was treated with uracil-DNA glycosylase and then went through a first 18-cycle PCR with the universal primers M1SS and BC2_uni_R. In the authors' own workflow: For normalization, 1 million high-quality reads were randomly selected from each sample, with every read carrying a distinct molecular identifier. Reads with shared molecular identifiers were discarded instead of being binned into consensus sequences. MiTCR, with a Q25 quality threshold and the strictest error-elimination algorithm, was used for CDR3 identification, clonotype clustering and error correction. Lower-bound total TCR beta diversity was estimated with a nonparametric unseen species model using Euler transformation. TCRdb reworked the public reads: Q25 trimming with fastp, MiXCR clone assembly, productive beta chains retained. Entries are consolidated by CDR3 protein sequence, retaining the most common genes and DNA. TCRdb assigned the V and J calls; the authors' analysis was not used. The sample has about 1,400,000 distinct CDR3 sequences on record, roughly 64% of them singletons. The ten largest clones capture 6.7% of the sample.

Results and caveats for the whole study, not just this receptor: There was a strong correlation between observed TCR beta diversity and the percentage of naive T cells measured by flow cytometry. Conclusive comparison of naive and antigen-experienced compartments was prevented by the profiling of bulk unsorted PBMCs. Total diversity estimates from one million sequenced T cells were considered lower bounds and underestimates. Because the CMV infection status of the donors was unknown, age-related changes in expanded clonotypes may potentially have been confounded. As age increased, observed TCR beta diversity per million T cells dropped in a roughly linear way, and a significant reduction was already evident by age about 40. Compared with the aged group, more naive CD4+ T cells, fewer expanded clones and increased TCR diversity were shown by the long-lived group, suggesting age selection.

In regard to this clonotype: Its antigen is not yet known. No qualities accompany the bases; no much larger clone lies one base away.

Sequencing input: blood. This chain joins TRBV5-6 to TRBJ2-2; 8 nucleotides in the junction match TRBD2. The receptor comes from a young man in good health. Read as DNA, the sequence is TGTGCCAGCAGACAAACACCGGGACTAGGAAACACCGGGGAGCTGTTTTTT. Its translation reads: CASRQTPGLGNTGELFF.